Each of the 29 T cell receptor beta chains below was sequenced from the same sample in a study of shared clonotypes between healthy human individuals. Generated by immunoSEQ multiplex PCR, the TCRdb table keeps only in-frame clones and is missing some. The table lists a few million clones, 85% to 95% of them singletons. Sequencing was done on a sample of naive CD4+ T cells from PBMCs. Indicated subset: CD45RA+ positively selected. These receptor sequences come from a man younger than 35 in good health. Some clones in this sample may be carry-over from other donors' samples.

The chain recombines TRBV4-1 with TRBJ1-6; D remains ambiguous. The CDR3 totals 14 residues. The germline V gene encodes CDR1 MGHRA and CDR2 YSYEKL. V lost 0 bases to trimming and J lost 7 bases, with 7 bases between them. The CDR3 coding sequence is TGCGCCAGCAGCCAAGAGAGGGAGAATTCACCCCTCCACTTT. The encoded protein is CASSQERENSPLHF.

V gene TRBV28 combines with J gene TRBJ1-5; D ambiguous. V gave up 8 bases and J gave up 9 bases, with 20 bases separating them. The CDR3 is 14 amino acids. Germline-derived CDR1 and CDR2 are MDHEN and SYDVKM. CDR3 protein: CASGSSSAEGPQHF. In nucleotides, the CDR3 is TGTGCCAGCGGAAGTTCTAGCGCCGAGGGGCCCCAGCATTTT.

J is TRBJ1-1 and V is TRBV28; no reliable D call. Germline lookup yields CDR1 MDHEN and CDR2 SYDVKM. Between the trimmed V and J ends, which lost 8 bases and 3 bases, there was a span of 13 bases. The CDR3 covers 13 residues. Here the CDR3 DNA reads TGTGCCAGCCGGACTCGGAGGTACACTGAAGCTTTCTTT. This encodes CASRTRRYTEAFF.

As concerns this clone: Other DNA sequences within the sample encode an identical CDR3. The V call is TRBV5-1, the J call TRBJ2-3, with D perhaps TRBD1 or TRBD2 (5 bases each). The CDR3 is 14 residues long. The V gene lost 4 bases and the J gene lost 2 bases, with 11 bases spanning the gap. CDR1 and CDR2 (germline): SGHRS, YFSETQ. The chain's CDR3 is CASSLGRPTDTQYF. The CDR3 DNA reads TGCGCCAGCAGCCTGGGACGCCCCACAGATACGCAGTATTTT.

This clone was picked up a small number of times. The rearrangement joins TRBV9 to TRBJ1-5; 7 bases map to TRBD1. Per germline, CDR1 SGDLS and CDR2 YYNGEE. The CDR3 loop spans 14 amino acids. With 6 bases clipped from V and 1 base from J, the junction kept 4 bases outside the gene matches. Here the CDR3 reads CASNQGDSNQPQHF. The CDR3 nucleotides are TGTGCCAGCAACCAGGGGGACAGCAATCAGCCCCAGCATTTT.

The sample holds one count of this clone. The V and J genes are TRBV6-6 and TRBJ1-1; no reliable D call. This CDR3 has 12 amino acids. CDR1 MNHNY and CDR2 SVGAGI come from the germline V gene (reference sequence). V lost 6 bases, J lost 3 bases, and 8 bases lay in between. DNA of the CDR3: TGTGCCAGCAGCCGATCCGACACTGAAGCTTTCTTT. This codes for CASSRSDTEAFF.

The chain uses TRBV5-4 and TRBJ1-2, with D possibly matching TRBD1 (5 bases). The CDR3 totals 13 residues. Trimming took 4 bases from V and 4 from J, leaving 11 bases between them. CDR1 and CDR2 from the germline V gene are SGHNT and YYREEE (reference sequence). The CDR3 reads CASSPEGPYGYTF. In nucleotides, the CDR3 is TGTGCCAGCAGCCCTGAGGGGCCCTATGGCTACACCTTC. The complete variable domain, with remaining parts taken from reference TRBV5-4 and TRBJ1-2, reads ETGVTQSPTHLIKTRGQQVTLRCSSQSGHNTVSWYQQALGQGPQFIFQYYREEENGRGNFPPRFSGLQFPNYSSELNVNALELDDSALYLCASSPEGPYGYTFGSGTRLTVV.

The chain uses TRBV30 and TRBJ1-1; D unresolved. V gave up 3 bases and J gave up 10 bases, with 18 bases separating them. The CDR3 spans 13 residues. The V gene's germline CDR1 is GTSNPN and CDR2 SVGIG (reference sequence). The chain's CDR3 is CAWRVRTVRGAFF. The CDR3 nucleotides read TGTGCCTGGAGGGTTCGGACGGTTCGCGGAGCTTTCTTT.

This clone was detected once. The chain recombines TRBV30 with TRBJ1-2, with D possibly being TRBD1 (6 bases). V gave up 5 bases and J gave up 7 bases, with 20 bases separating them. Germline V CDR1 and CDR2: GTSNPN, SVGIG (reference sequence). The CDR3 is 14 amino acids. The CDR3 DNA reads TGTGCCTGGGCGGGGCAGGGGCCCGCATCTGGCTACACCTTC. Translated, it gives CAWAGQGPASGYTF.

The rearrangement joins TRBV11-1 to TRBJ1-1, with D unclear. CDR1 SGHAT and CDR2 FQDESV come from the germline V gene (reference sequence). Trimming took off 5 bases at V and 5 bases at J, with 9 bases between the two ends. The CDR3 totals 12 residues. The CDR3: CASSLGRTEAFF. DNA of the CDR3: TGTGCCAGCAGCCTAGGAAGAACTGAAGCTTTCTTT.

Here the CDR3 DNA reads TGTGCCAGCAGTCCACGACAGGCCACCTACGAGCAGTACTTC. Its translation: CASSPRQATYEQYF. The rearrangement joins TRBV6-1 to TRBJ2-7, with a possible D match to TRBD1 (6 bases). The CDR3 has 14 amino acids. V dropped 5 bases and J dropped 2 bases, with 13 bases sitting between them. Germline V lookup: CDR1 MNHNS, CDR2 SASEGT.

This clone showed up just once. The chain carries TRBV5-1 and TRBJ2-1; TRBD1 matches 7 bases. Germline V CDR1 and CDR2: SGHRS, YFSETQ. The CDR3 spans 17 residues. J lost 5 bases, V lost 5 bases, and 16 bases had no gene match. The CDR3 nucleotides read TGCGCCAGCAGTTTAACCGGACAGGCCCACGGAGACAATGAGCAGTTCTTC. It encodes CASSLTGQAHGDNEQFF.

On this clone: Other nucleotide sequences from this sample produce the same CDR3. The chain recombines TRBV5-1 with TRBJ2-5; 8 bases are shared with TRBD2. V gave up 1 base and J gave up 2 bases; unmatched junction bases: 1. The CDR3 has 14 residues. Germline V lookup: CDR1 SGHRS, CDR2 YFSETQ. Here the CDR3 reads CASSLIAGQETQYF. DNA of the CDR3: TGCGCCAGCAGCTTGATAGCGGGGCAAGAGACCCAGTACTTC. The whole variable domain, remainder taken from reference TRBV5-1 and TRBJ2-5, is KAGVTQTPRYLIKTRGQQVTLSCSPISGHRSVSWYQQTPGQGLQFLFEYFSETQRNKGNFPGRFSGRQFSNSRSEMNVSTLELGDSALYLCASSLIAGQETQYFGPGTRLLVL.

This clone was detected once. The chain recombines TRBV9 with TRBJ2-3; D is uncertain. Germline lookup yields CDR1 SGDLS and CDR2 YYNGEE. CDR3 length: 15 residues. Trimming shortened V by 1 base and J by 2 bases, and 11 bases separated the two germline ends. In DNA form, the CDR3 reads TGTGCCAGCAGCGTACGGTGGGATCTCACAGATACGCAGTATTTT. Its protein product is CASSVRWDLTDTQYF.

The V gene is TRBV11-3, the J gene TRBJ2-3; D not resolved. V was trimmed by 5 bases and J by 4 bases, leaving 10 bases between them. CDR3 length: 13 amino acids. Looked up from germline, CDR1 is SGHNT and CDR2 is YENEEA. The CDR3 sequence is CASSLPAADTQYF. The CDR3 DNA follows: TGTGCCAGCAGCCTCCCGGCAGCAGATACGCAGTATTTT. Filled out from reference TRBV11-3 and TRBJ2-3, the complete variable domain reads EAGVVQSPRYKIIEKKQPVAFWCNPISGHNTLYWYLQNLGQGPELLIRYENEEAVDDSQLPKDRFSAERLKGVDSTLKIQPAELGDSAVYLCASSLPAADTQYFGPGTRLTVL.

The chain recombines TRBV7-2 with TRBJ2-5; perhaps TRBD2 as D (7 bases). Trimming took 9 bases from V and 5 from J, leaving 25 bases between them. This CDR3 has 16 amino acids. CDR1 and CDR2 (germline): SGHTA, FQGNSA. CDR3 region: CASTGARRGGRETQYF. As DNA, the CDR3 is TGTGCCAGTACGGGGGCCCGCAGGGGAGGGAGGGAGACCCAGTACTTC.

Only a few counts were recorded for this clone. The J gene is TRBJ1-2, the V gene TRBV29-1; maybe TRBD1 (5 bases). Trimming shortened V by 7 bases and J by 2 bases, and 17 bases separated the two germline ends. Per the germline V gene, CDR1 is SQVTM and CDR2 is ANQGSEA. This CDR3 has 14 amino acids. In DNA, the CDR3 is TGCAGCGCTGGGGCACTAGGAGCCAACTATGGCTACACCTTC. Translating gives CSAGALGANYGYTF.

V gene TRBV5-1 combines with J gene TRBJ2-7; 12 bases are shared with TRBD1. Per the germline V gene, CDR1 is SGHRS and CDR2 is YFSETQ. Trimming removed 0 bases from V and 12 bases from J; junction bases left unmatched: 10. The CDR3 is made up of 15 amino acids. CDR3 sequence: CASSLAGTGGLNTYF. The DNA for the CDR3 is TGCGCCAGCAGCTTGGCCGGGACAGGGGGCCTTAATACGTACTTC. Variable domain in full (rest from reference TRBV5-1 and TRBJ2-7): KAGVTQTPRYLIKTRGQQVTLSCSPISGHRSVSWYQQTPGQGLQFLFEYFSETQRNKGNFPGRFSGRQFSNSRSEMNVSTLELGDSALYLCASSLAGTGGLNTYFGPGTRLTVT.

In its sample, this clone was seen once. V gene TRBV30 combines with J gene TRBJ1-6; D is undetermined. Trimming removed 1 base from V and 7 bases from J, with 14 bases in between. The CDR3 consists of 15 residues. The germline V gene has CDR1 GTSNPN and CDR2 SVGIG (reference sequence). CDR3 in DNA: TGTGCCTGGAGTGCCGCGAGGGCGCAAAATTCACCCCTCCACTTT. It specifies CAWSAARAQNSPLHF.

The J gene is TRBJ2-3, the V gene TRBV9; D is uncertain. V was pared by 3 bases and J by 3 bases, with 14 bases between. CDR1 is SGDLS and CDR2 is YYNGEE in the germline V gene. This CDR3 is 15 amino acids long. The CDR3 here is CASSGDRSVTDTQYF. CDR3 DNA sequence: TGTGCCAGCAGCGGAGACCGGAGCGTAACAGATACGCAGTATTTT.

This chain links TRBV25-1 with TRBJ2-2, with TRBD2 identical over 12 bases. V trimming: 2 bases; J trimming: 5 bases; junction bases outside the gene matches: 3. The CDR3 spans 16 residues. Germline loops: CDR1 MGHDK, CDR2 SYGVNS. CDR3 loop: CASSERGTSGTGELFF. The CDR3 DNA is TGTGCCAGCAGTGAACGGGGGACTAGCGGGACCGGGGAGCTGTTTTTT.

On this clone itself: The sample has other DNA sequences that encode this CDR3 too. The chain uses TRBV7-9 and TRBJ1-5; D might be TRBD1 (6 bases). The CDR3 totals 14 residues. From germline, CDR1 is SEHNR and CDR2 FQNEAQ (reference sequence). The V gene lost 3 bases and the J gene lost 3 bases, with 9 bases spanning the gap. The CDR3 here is CASSFWDTNQPQHF. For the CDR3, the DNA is TGTGCCAGCAGCTTCTGGGACACCAATCAGCCCCAGCATTTT. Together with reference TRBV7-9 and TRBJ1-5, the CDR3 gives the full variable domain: DTGVSQNPRHKITKRGQNVTFRCDPISEHNRLYWYRQTLGQGPEFLTYFQNEAQLEKSRLLSDRFSAERPKGSFSTLEIQRTEQGDSAMYLCASSFWDTNQPQHFGDGTRLSIL.

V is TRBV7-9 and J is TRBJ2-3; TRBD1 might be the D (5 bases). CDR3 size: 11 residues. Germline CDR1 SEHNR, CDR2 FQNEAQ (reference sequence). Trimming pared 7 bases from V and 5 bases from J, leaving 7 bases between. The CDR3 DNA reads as TGTGCCAGCAAAACAGGAGATACGCAGTATTTT. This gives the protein CASKTGDTQYF.

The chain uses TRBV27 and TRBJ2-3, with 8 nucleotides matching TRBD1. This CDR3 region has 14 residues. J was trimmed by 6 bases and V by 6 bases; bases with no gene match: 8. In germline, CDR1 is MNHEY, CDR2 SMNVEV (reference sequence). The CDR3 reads CASRRTGFGDTQYF. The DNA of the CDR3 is TGTGCCAGCAGAAGGACAGGGTTCGGGGATACGCAGTATTTT.

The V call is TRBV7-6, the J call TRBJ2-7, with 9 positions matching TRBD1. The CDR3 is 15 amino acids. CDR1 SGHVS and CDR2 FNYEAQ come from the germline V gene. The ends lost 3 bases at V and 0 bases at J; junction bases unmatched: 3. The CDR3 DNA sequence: TGTGCCAGCAGCTTCCGGACAGGGGTCTCCTACGAGCAGTACTTC. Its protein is CASSFRTGVSYEQYF.

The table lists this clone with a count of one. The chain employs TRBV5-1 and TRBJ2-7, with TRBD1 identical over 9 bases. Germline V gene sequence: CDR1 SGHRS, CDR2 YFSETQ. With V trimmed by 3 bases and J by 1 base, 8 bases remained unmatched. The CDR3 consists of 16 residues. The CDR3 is CASSSRTGGMSYEQYF. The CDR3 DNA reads TGCGCCAGCAGCTCGAGAACAGGGGGCATGTCCTACGAGCAGTACTTC. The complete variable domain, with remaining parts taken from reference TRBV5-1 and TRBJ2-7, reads KAGVTQTPRYLIKTRGQQVTLSCSPISGHRSVSWYQQTPGQGLQFLFEYFSETQRNKGNFPGRFSGRQFSNSRSEMNVSTLELGDSALYLCASSSRTGGMSYEQYFGPGTRLTVT.

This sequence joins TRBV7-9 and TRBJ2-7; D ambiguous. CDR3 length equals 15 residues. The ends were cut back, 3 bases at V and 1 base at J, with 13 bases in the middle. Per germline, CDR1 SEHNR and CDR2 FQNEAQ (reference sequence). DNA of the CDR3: TGTGCCAGCAGCTTTAAGGTTCAGGAGTCCTACGAGCAGTACTTC. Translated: CASSFKVQESYEQYF.

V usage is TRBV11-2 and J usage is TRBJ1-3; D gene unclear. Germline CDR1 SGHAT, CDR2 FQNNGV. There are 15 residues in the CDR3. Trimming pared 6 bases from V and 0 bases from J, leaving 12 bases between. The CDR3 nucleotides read TGTGCCAGCAGTTGGACTTTCTACTCTGGAAACACCATATATTTT. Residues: CASSWTFYSGNTIYF.

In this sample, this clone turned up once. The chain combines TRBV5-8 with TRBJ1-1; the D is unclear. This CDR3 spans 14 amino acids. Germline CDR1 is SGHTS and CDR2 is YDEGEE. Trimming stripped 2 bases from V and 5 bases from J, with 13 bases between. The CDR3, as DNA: TGTGCCAGCAGCTTTCCGGCCGAGAGGACTGAAGCTTTCTTT. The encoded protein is CASSFPAERTEAFF. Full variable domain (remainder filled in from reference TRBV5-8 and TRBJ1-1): EAGVTQSPTHLIKTRGQQATLRCSPISGHTSVYWYQQALGLGLQFLLWYDEGEERNRGNFPPRFSGRQFPNYSSELNVNALELEDSALYLCASSFPAERTEAFFGQGTRLTVV.